Below are 18 T cell receptor beta chains sequenced from a single sample in a study of cytomegalovirus exposure and HLA in healthy donors. The PCR had 60 Vbeta and 13 Jbeta primers. Sequenced by immunoSEQ multiplex PCR; TCRdb stores in-frame clones only, minus some. Here the sample spans about 130,000 clones, around 74% being singletons. Sequencing used PBMCs. Receptors originate from a woman between 45 and 60 years old in good health and CMV-seropositive.

The rearrangement uses TRBV19 and TRBJ1-2; 8 bases fit TRBD1. In germline, CDR1 is LNHDA, CDR2 SQIVND (reference sequence). V shed 5 bases, J shed 6 bases, and the junction held 14 bases outside the gene matches. The CDR3 runs to 16 residues. The CDR3 DNA follows: TGTGCCAGTAGTTCCCTCACCGGGACAGGCTTTAATGGCTACACCTTC. Protein sequence: CASSSLTGTGFNGYTF.

This sequence joins TRBV7-9 and TRBJ1-3; weak D call: TRBD1 (5 bases). The CDR3 spans 12 residues. Germline V gene sequence: CDR1 SEHNR, CDR2 FQNEAQ (reference sequence). V dropped 5 bases and J dropped 4 bases, with 6 bases sitting between them. Here the CDR3 DNA reads TGTGCCAGCAGCGGGGCAGGAAACACCATATATTTT. Translating it yields CASSGAGNTIYF.

Remarks on this clone: Other DNA sequences of this sample code for an identical CDR3. The gene calls are TRBV5-1 and TRBJ1-6; D ambiguous. The CDR3 spans 14 residues. Germline CDR1 reads SGHRS; CDR2 reads YFSETQ. V was trimmed by 0 bases and J by 2 bases, leaving 3 bases between them. CDR3 nucleotide sequence: TGCGCCAGCAGCTTGGCCGCCTATAATTCACCCCTCCACTTT. It specifies CASSLAAYNSPLHF.

The V and J genes are TRBV7-2 and TRBJ2-7; TRBD1 matches 9 bases. Looked up from germline, CDR1 is SGHTA and CDR2 is FQGNSA. V was clipped by 3 bases and J by 5 bases; unmatched bases: 2. The CDR3 has 13 residues. The CDR3 DNA reads as TGTGCCAGCAGCTTGGGGGACAGGGACGAGCAGTACTTC. It codes for CASSLGDRDEQYF.

The chain joins TRBV2 to TRBJ2-2, with unresolved D. Germline values: CDR1 SNHLY, CDR2 FYNNEI. The CDR3 consists of 12 residues. The ends were cut back, 4 bases at V and 3 bases at J, with 3 bases in the middle. The CDR3 DNA reads TGTGCCAGCAGTGCCTACACCGGGGAGCTGTTTTTT. Translating gives CASSAYTGELFF. The entire variable domain, with the rest obtained from reference TRBV2 and TRBJ2-2, is as follows: EPEVTQTPSHQVTQMGQEVILRCVPISNHLYFYWYRQILGQKVEFLVSFYNNEISEKSEIFDDQFSVERPDGSNFTLKIRSTKLEDSAMYFCASSAYTGELFFGEGSRLTVL.

V and J are TRBV5-1 and TRBJ1-6; D is uncertain. Trimming pared 0 bases from V and 6 bases from J, leaving 7 bases between. CDR1 and CDR2 (germline): SGHRS, YFSETQ. This CDR3 comprises 14 residues. The CDR3, as DNA: TGCGCCAGCAGCTTGGATCGGAGTAATTCACCCCTCCACTTT. It translates to CASSLDRSNSPLHF. The entire variable domain, with the rest obtained from reference TRBV5-1 and TRBJ1-6, is as follows: KAGVTQTPRYLIKTRGQQVTLSCSPISGHRSVSWYQQTPGQGLQFLFEYFSETQRNKGNFPGRFSGRQFSNSRSEMNVSTLELGDSALYLCASSLDRSNSPLHFGNGTRLTVT.

The chain has TRBV4-2 and TRBJ2-1, with TRBD1 matching over 8 bases. The germline CDR1 and CDR2 sequences are LGHNA and YNFKEQ. The CDR3 runs 17 residues. V shed 0 bases, J shed 9 bases, and the junction held 13 bases outside the gene matches. Here the CDR3 reads CASSQDTQSAGGREQFF. The CDR3, as DNA: TGTGCCAGCAGCCAAGATACACAGTCGGCAGGGGGCCGTGAGCAGTTCTTC.

J is TRBJ2-3 and V is TRBV2; 8 bases are a match to TRBD2. CDR1 SNHLY and CDR2 FYNNEI come from the germline V gene. The CDR3 consists of 13 residues. J was trimmed by 6 bases and V by 7 bases; bases with no gene match: 6. This CDR3 reads CASTGTRGDTQYF. The CDR3 DNA reads as TGTGCCAGCACTGGGACTAGGGGGGATACGCAGTATTTT. The full variable domain, completed using reference TRBV2 and TRBJ2-3, is EPEVTQTPSHQVTQMGQEVILRCVPISNHLYFYWYRQILGQKVEFLVSFYNNEISEKSEIFDDQFSVERPDGSNFTLKIRSTKLEDSAMYFCASTGTRGDTQYFGPGTRLTVL.

This sequence joins TRBV19 and TRBJ1-1; 8 bases agree with TRBD1. The CDR3 has 15 residues. The germline V gene has CDR1 LNHDA and CDR2 SQIVND (reference sequence). The junction had 7 bases not matched to a gene; V was cut back by 5 bases and J by 2 bases. In nucleotides, the CDR3 is TGTGCCAGTAGTCTGCAGGGGGCGACAAACACTGAAGCTTTCTTT. Translated: CASSLQGATNTEAFF.

This clone was recorded a few times. The chain is built from TRBV30 and TRBJ2-2; the D gene is possibly TRBD2 (7 bases). This CDR3 comprises 13 residues. Per the germline V gene, CDR1 is GTSNPN and CDR2 is SVGIG (reference sequence). Trimming removed 0 bases at V and 11 bases at J, with 13 bases between. CDR3: CAWSVGGGSELFF. The CDR3 nucleotides read TGTGCCTGGAGTGTAGGGGGGGGGAGTGAGCTGTTTTTT.

This rearrangement joins TRBV12-1 to TRBJ1-5; the tabulated D call, TRBD1, remains unverified against the DNA. TRBV12-1 corresponds to a pseudogene. There are 15 residues in the CDR3. CDR3 region: CASSFGQEANQPQHF. The CDR3 region has the DNA TGTGCCAGCAGCTTTGGTCAGGAAGCCAATCAGCCCCAGCATTTT.

The chain carries TRBV5-1 and TRBJ2-4; D gene uncertain. The CDR3 loop spans 16 amino acids. CDR1 is SGHRS, CDR2 YFSETQ, per germline. Trimming took off 0 bases at V and 2 bases at J, with 12 bases between the two ends. CDR3 region: CASSLAYVLTKNIQYF. The CDR3 region has the DNA TGCGCCAGCAGCTTGGCCTACGTCTTGACCAAAAACATTCAGTACTTC.

The chain employs TRBV5-1 and TRBJ2-1, with a tentative D call TRBD2 (5 bases). CDR3 size: 15 residues. The V gene lost 2 bases and the J gene lost 0 bases, with 9 bases spanning the gap. Germline lookup yields CDR1 SGHRS and CDR2 YFSETQ. CDR3 sequence: CASSFLASSYNEQFF. The CDR3 DNA reads as TGCGCCAGCAGCTTCCTAGCAAGCTCCTACAATGAGCAGTTCTTC. Full variable domain (rest looked up from reference TRBV5-1 and TRBJ2-1): KAGVTQTPRYLIKTRGQQVTLSCSPISGHRSVSWYQQTPGQGLQFLFEYFSETQRNKGNFPGRFSGRQFSNSRSEMNVSTLELGDSALYLCASSFLASSYNEQFFGPGTRLTVL.

This rearrangement joins TRBV15 to TRBJ2-3; no reliable D call. The CDR3 is made up of 14 amino acids. CDR1 is LNHNV, CDR2 YYDKDF, per germline (reference sequence). V lost 0 bases and J lost 6, with 10 bases in between. This CDR3 is CATSRDPRADTQYF. In DNA, the CDR3 is TGTGCCACCAGCAGAGATCCCAGAGCGGATACGCAGTATTTT.

The chain combines TRBV10-1 with TRBJ1-3, with 8 bases aligning to TRBD1. Germline V CDR1 and CDR2: WNHNN, SYGVQD (reference sequence). The CDR3 is 15 amino acids. The junction had 7 bases not matched to a gene; V was cut back by 6 bases and J by 3 bases. The chain's CDR3 is CASSAGQGGGNTIYF. In nucleotides, the CDR3 is TGCGCCAGCAGCGCCGGACAGGGAGGTGGAAACACCATATATTTT.

The chain uses TRBV5-1 and TRBJ2-3; 7 nucleotides agree with TRBD1. V was clipped by 5 bases and J by 0 bases; unmatched bases: 9. The CDR3 covers 16 residues. CDR1 is SGHRS, CDR2 YFSETQ, per germline. CDR3 sequence: CASRLGTDASTDTQYF. CDR3 nucleotide sequence: TGCGCCAGCAGACTTGGGACAGATGCTAGCACAGATACGCAGTATTTT.

The count of this clone is one. The chain uses TRBV5-5 and TRBJ2-7; 10 nucleotides agree with TRBD1. Germline trimming cut 3 bases from V and 7 bases from J; bases unmatched to any gene: 10. Germline assignment: CDR1 SGHKS and CDR2 YYEKEE (reference sequence). This CDR3 comprises 15 residues. The CDR3, as DNA: TGTGCCAGCAGCTCTGACAGGGGGCTAAGCCAAGAGCAGTACTTC. Its translation: CASSSDRGLSQEQYF.

The chain recombines TRBV6-5 with TRBJ2-2; a possible D gene is TRBD1 (6 bases). Trimming took off 2 bases at V and 8 bases at J, with 6 bases between the two ends. CDR3 length: 12 amino acids. Germline V CDR1 and CDR2: MNHEY, SVGAGI. This CDR3 reads CASSYDRGELFF. CDR3 sequence (DNA): TGTGCCAGCAGTTACGACAGGGGGGAGCTGTTTTTT.